The clone carrying this TCR beta chain was recorded once. These data originate in a study of blood T cell repertoires in COVID-19. Study-level information: Acute-phase and convalescent COVID-19 samples originated in the United States, Italy and Spain. T cells, B-cell-depleted T cells, or PBMCs provided the cDNA or gDNA that served as material.

In the authors' methods: From reference gene primer amplification, estimates of nucleated cell counts were derived. Clones were read by immunoSEQ multiplex PCR, and TCRdb kept only the in-frame ones, dropping some. V and J calls and clone size are those listed in that table; D and trimming were worked out from the DNA. The sample consists of about 200,000 clones, nearly 90% of them appearing once. Germline V gene lookup returns CDR1 SGHDN and CDR2 FVKESK. CDR3 size: 15 residues. Trimming took 6 bases from V and 7 from J; bases not matched to a gene: 9. The chain recombines TRBV14 with TRBJ2-1; TRBD2 matches 10 bases. The sample comprised peripheral blood. The sequence was obtained from a man between 60 and 75 years old with active or convalescent COVID-19. As DNA, the CDR3 is TGTGCCAGCAGTCAGCGGGGGGGCTTCTATAATGAGCAGTTCTTC. It encodes CASSQRGGFYNEQFF.